Shown below are 24 T cell receptor beta chains from a single sample sequenced in a study of T cells in Graves' hyperthyroidism and ophthalmopathy. From RNA transcripts, TCR beta CDR3 regions were amplified. First-round RT-PCR of the TCR CDR3 relied on the HTBI primer set. TCRdb reprocessed the multiplex PCR reads with MiXCR, giving one entry per CDR3 protein. The sample carries approximately 400,000 distinct CDR3 sequences, roughly 14% recorded once. Sequencing input: blood. The receptors here all came from a man aged 30-40 years with Graves' hyperthyroidism that later progressed to Graves' ophthalmopathy.

This clonotype has a count of ten or more. V usage is TRBV11-2 and J usage is TRBJ1-1, with 9 bases matching TRBD1. This CDR3 comprises 16 residues. Trimming took 0 bases from V and 4 from J; bases not matched to a gene: 6. The V gene's germline CDR1 is SGHAT and CDR2 FQNNGV. The DNA of the CDR3 is TGTGCCAGCAGCTTAGATTTCGGGACAGGGCGCACTGAAGCTTTCTTT. Residues: CASSLDFGTGRTEAFF.

The table lists this clonotype with many counts. This chain uses TRBV28 with TRBJ2-7, with D unresolved. V was pared by 6 bases and J by 6 bases, with 27 bases between. The CDR3 runs 17 residues. Germline CDR1 reads MDHEN; CDR2 reads SYDVKM. The DNA of the CDR3 is TGTGCCAGCAGGTCCGTAAGCCTGTGGAACCGCCTGAGCGAGCAGTACTTC. Protein: CASRSVSLWNRLSEQYF.

In the case of this clonotype: No DNA is shown, since the ends of the CDR3 on it are uncertain; the CDR3 is the one TCRdb lists. The CDR3 is CASSIYLCSVDRQGANDGYTF. This sequence joins TRBV12-3 or TRBV12-4 and TRBJ1-2; the listed D gene, TRBD1, was not tested against the DNA. The length of the CDR3 is 21 amino acids, counting both ends.

This clonotype was seen at least ten times. This rearrangement joins TRBV12-3 or TRBV12-4 to TRBJ2-3; 8 nucleotides line up with TRBD2. The CDR3 length is 16 residues. V was clipped by 2 bases and J by 3 bases; unmatched bases: 7. CDR3 loop: CASSLRSGGPTDTQYF. DNA of the CDR3: TGTGCCAGCAGTTTAAGGTCGGGGGGGCCGACAGATACGCAGTATTTT.

This clonotype was seen a few times. The chain joins TRBV30 to TRBJ1-2; D call uncertain. Deletions cut 7 bases from V and 6 bases from J, with 21 bases between. The germline CDR1 and CDR2 sequences are GTSNPN and SVGIG (reference sequence). The CDR3 extends over 14 amino acids. DNA for the CDR3: TGTGCCTCGTTCCTATTAGGCTACCCCCATGGCTACACCTTC. It is translated as CASFLLGYPHGYTF.

At least ten counts were recorded for this clonotype. The chain employs TRBV20-1 and TRBJ1-1; D perhaps matches TRBD1 (6 bases). The length of the CDR3 is 13 residues. CDR1 and CDR2 from the germline V gene are DFQATT and SNEGSKA (reference sequence). Trimming left V 5 bases short and J 2 bases short, with 12 bases between. CDR3 sequence: CSAFPGTNTEAFF. The CDR3 DNA sequence: TGCAGTGCTTTTCCCGGGACAAACACTGAAGCTTTCTTT.

This clonotype has at least ten counts. The chain uses TRBV11-2 and TRBJ2-3, with D possibly being TRBD1 (5 bases). The germline gives CDR1 SGHAT, CDR2 FQNNGV. V gave up 0 bases and J gave up 7 bases, with 11 bases separating them. This CDR3 spans 14 amino acids. CDR3 protein: CASSLEPSGNTQYF. Written as DNA, the CDR3 is TGTGCCAGCAGCTTAGAACCATCAGGGAATACGCAGTATTTT.

The chain uses TRBV19 and TRBJ1-2; TRBD1 might be the D (6 bases). Germline loops: CDR1 LNHDA, CDR2 SQIVND (reference sequence). This CDR3 contains 15 residues. V shed 1 base and J shed 2 bases, with 11 bases lying between them. This chain's CDR3 is CASSIGRGGNYGYTF. CDR3 DNA: TGTGCCAGTAGTATAGGTCGGGGGGGCAACTATGGCTACACCTTC.

The chain has TRBV5-8 and TRBJ1-6, with D hard to call. This CDR3 is built from 12 residues. Germline assignment: CDR1 SGHTS and CDR2 YDEGEE. Trimming shortened V by 0 bases and J by 14 bases, and 9 bases separated the two germline ends. This CDR3 is CASSLGPPTLHF. DNA of the CDR3: TGTGCCAGCAGCTTGGGGCCGCCAACCCTCCACTTT.

In this sample, this clonotype turned up many times. The chain combines TRBV12-3 or TRBV12-4 with TRBJ1-2, with a possible D match to TRBD1 (5 bases). The V gene lost 5 bases and the J gene lost 4 bases, with 5 bases spanning the gap. This CDR3 has 11 amino acids. The CDR3, as DNA: TGTGCCAGCAGTCAGGGCTATGGCTACACCTTC. It specifies CASSQGYGYTF.

This clonotype was found a few times. The rearrangement joins TRBV4-1 to TRBJ2-7; D perhaps matches TRBD1 (6 bases). Germline V gene sequence: CDR1 MGHRA, CDR2 YSYEKL. The CDR3 runs 15 residues. V was shortened by 0 bases and J by 7 bases, with 16 bases between the two germline ends. The CDR3 nucleotides read TGCGCCAGCAGCCAAGATAAGTCGACAGGACTTGAGCAGTACTTC. Amino acid sequence: CASSQDKSTGLEQYF.

Only a few counts were recorded for this clonotype. The chain carries TRBV25-1 and TRBJ2-7, with no clear D. The CDR3 extends over 14 amino acids. Trimming stripped 3 bases from V and 5 bases from J, with 14 bases between. Per the germline V gene, CDR1 is MGHDK and CDR2 is SYGVNS. As DNA, the CDR3 is TGTGCCAGCAGTGATAATCTCGGTCGGGACGAGCAGTACTTC. Translating gives CASSDNLGRDEQYF.

In this sample, this clonotype turned up many times. The rearrangement joins TRBV7-3 to TRBJ2-1; 8 nucleotides align to TRBD2. The CDR3 contains 15 residues. The V and J ends lost 0 bases and 4 bases, in that order; junction bases with no gene match: 2. Germline V gene sequence: CDR1 SGHTA, CDR2 FQGTGA. As DNA, the CDR3 is TGTGCCAGCAGCTTAACGACGGGGGGGTACAATGAGCAGTTCTTC. Translating it yields CASSLTTGGYNEQFF. The whole variable domain, remainder taken from reference TRBV7-3 and TRBJ2-1, is GAGVSQTPSNKVTEKGKYVELRCDPISGHTALYWYRQSLGQGPEFLIYFQGTGAADDSGLPNDRFFAVRPEGSVSTLKIQRTERGDSAVYLCASSLTTGGYNEQFFGPGTRLTVL.

This clonotype was seen ten or more times. One junction end does not reproduce the germline sequence, and a read error may be involved. The rearrangement joins TRBV5-1 to TRBJ2-7, with 11 bases identical to TRBD1. CDR1 SGHRS and CDR2 YFSETQ come from the germline V gene. The length of the CDR3 is 14 residues. The CDR3 bases are TGTGCCAGCAGCTCCGGACAGGGGGCGTACGAGCAGTACTTC. Protein sequence: CASSSGQGAYEQYF.

This clonotype was counted ten times or more. The chain recombines TRBV7-2 with TRBJ2-3; TRBD2 aligns across 11 bases. Germline loops: CDR1 SGHTA, CDR2 FQGNSA. CDR3 length equals 20 residues. V shed 2 bases, J shed 0 bases, and the junction held 13 bases outside the gene matches. As DNA, the CDR3 is TGTGCCAGCAGCTTATTGGCGTGGCTGACTAGCGGGGAAAGCACAGATACGCAGTATTTT. It yields the protein CASSLLAWLTSGESTDTQYF.

This clonotype was detected a few times. This chain joins TRBV20-1 and TRBJ2-4, with 7 positions matching TRBD2. V dropped 7 bases and J dropped 3; count of bases not matched to a gene: 12. CDR1 DFQATT and CDR2 SNEGSKA come from the germline V gene (reference sequence). The CDR3 extends over 15 amino acids. CDR3 nucleotides: TGCAGTGGGAACGCGGGGGTGACGGGCAAAAACATTCAGTACTTC. Translating gives CSGNAGVTGKNIQYF.

V is TRBV15 and J is TRBJ1-4; weak D call: TRBD1 (5 bases). The CDR3 spans 18 residues. Trimming shortened V by 1 base and J by 0 bases, and 15 bases separated the two germline ends. Germline-derived CDR1 and CDR2 are LNHNV and YYDKDF (reference sequence). The chain's CDR3 is CATSRVRGWAATNEKLFF. The DNA of the CDR3 is TGTGCCACCAGCAGAGTTCGGGGGTGGGCTGCAACTAATGAAAAACTGTTTTTT.

This clonotype was found many times. This rearrangement joins TRBV6-1 to TRBJ1-1; D not resolved. Germline V CDR1 and CDR2: MNHNS, SASEGT. This CDR3 spans 13 amino acids. Trimming stripped 6 bases from V and 5 bases from J, with 13 bases between. The CDR3 sequence: CASSSFLGTEAFF. The CDR3 nucleotides read TGTGCCAGCAGCTCATTCCTAGGGACTGAAGCTTTCTTT.

A few counts support this clonotype. The J gene is TRBJ1-2, the V gene TRBV5-1; D is uncertain. Trimming pared 1 base from V and 3 bases from J, leaving 13 bases between. CDR1 is SGHRS, CDR2 YFSETQ, per germline. The CDR3 length is 15 residues. The CDR3 here is CASSLIPEADYGYTF. In DNA, the CDR3 is TGCGCCAGCAGCTTGATACCGGAGGCGGACTATGGCTACACCTTC.

This clonotype was observed at least ten times. The rearrangement links TRBV7-9 to TRBJ1-5; no firm D call. With 5 bases removed from V and 3 bases from J, the gap between germline ends came to 11 bases. The CDR3 totals 14 residues. Germline assignment: CDR1 SEHNR and CDR2 FQNEAQ (reference sequence). CDR3 bases: TGTGCCAGCAGCCCGTACCTGGACAATCAGCCCCAGCATTTT. It encodes CASSPYLDNQPQHF.

This clonotype was picked up many times. CDR3 residues: CASSLRDSSSYEQYF. DNA of the CDR3: TGTGCCAGCAGTTTGCGGGACAGTTCCTCCTACGAGCAGTACTTC. The chain links TRBV12-3 or TRBV12-4 to TRBJ2-7; possible D gene TRBD1, 7 bases. V lost 3 bases and J lost 0, with 12 bases in between. The CDR3 loop spans 15 amino acids.

This chain uses TRBV6-1 with TRBJ1-1, with D unresolved. The V and J ends lost 3 bases and 11 bases respectively, with 7 bases between them. This CDR3 region has 10 residues. Germline CDR1 is MNHNS and CDR2 is SASEGT. In nucleotides, the CDR3 is TGTGCCAGCAGTGATTGGACCGCTTTCTTT. Translation: CASSDWTAFF.

Ten or more counts support this clonotype. V gene TRBV5-6 combines with J gene TRBJ1-1, with 9 bases that match TRBD1. The J segment lost 0 bases and the V segment lost 6 bases, leaving 12 bases of the junction unmatched. Germline values: CDR1 SGHDT, CDR2 YYEEEE. This CDR3 region has 17 residues. CDR3 coding DNA: TGTGCCAGCACCTTATTCGGGACAGGGTTCGTGAACACTGAAGCTTTCTTT. Protein: CASTLFGTGFVNTEAFF.

This clonotype was seen more than once but under ten times. This chain uses TRBV20-1 with TRBJ2-5; 8 bases map to TRBD2. Per germline, CDR1 DFQATT and CDR2 SNEGSKA (reference sequence). The CDR3 is 13 residues long. V shed 2 bases, J shed 3 bases, and the junction held 2 bases outside the gene matches. The CDR3 loop is CSARSSGKETQYF. CDR3 coding DNA: TGCAGTGCTAGAAGTAGCGGGAAAGAGACCCAGTACTTC.